This TCR beta chain appears in the sequencing data of a study of T cells in Graves' hyperthyroidism and ophthalmopathy. This clonotype was recorded many times. The V gene's germline CDR1 is SNHLY and CDR2 FYNNEI. The CDR3 has 15 amino acids. Deletions cut 4 bases from V and 0 bases from J, with 12 bases between. The investigators amplified TCR beta CDR3 regions from RNA transcripts. The study used the HTBI primer set for a first-round RT-PCR of the TCR CDR3. MiXCR was run by TCRdb on the multiplex PCR reads, yielding one entry per CDR3 protein. The sample includes some 740,000 distinct CDR3 sequences, 13% to 15% of them seen just once.

The receptor's source is a woman aged 18 to 35 with Graves' hyperthyroidism. This chain links TRBV2 with TRBJ1-1, with no clear D. The sample was blood. CDR3 sequence reads: CASSGGWPLNTEAFF. CDR3 nucleotides: TGTGCCAGCAGTGGGGGATGGCCCCTGAACACTGAAGCTTTCTTT. The entire variable domain, with the rest obtained from reference TRBV2 and TRBJ1-1, is as follows: EPEVTQTPSHQVTQMGQEVILRCVPISNHLYFYWYRQILGQKVEFLVSFYNNEISEKSEIFDDQFSVERPDGSNFTLKIRSTKLEDSAMYFCASSGGWPLNTEAFFGQGTRLTVV.